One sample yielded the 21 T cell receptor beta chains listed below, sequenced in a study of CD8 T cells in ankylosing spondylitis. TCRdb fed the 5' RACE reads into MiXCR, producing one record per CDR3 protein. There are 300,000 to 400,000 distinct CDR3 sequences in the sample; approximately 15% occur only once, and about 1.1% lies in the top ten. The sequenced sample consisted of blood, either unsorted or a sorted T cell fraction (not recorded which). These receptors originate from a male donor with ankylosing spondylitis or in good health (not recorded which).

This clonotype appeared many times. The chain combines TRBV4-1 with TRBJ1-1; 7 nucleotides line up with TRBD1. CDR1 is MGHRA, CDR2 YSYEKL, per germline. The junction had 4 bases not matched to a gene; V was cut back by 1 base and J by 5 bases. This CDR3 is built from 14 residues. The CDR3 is CASSQGRGGTEAFF. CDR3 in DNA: TGCGCCAGCAGCCAAGGCAGGGGGGGGACTGAAGCTTTCTTT.

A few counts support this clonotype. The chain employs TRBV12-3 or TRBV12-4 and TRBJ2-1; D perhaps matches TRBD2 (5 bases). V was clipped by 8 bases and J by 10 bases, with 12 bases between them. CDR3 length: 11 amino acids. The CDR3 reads CASAPGGEQFF. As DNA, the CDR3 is TGTGCCAGCGCCCCTGGAGGAGAGCAGTTCTTC.

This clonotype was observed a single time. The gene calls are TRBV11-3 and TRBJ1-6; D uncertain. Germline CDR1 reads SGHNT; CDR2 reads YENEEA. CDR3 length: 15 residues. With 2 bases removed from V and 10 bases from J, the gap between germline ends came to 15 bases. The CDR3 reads CASSLRELVGSPLHF. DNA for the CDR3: TGTGCCAGCAGCTTAAGGGAATTGGTTGGATCACCCCTCCACTTT.

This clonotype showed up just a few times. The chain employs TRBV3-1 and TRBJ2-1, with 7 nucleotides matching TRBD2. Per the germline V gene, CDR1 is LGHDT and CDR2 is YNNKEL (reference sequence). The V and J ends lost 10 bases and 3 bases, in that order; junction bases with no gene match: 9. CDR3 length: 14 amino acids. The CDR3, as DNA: TGTGCCACCCGGGGCACTAGCGACTACAATGAGCAGTTCTTC. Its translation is CATRGTSDYNEQFF.

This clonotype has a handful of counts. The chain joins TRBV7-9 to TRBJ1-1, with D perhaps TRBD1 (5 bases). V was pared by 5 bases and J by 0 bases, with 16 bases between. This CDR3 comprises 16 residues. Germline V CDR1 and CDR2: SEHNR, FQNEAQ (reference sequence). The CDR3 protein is CASSPTGRLMNTEAFF. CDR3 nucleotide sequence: TGTGCCAGCAGCCCCACGGGACGGCTTATGAACACTGAAGCTTTCTTT. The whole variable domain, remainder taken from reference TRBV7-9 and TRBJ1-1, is DTGVSQNPRHKITKRGQNVTFRCDPISEHNRLYWYRQTLGQGPEFLTYFQNEAQLEKSRLLSDRFSAERPKGSFSTLEIQRTEQGDSAMYLCASSPTGRLMNTEAFFGQGTRLTVV.

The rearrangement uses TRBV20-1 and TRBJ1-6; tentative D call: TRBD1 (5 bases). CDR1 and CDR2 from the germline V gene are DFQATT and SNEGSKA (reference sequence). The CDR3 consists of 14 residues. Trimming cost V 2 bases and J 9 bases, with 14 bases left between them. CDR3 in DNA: TGCAGTGCTAGAACCGGGACTATTCTTTCACCCCTCCACTTT. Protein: CSARTGTILSPLHF.

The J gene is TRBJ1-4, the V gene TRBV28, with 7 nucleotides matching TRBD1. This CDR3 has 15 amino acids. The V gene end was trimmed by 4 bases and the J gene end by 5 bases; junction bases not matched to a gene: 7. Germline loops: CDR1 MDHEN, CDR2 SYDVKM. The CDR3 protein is CASSSRQGLNEKLFF. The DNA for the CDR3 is TGTGCCAGCAGTTCCCGACAGGGTTTAAATGAAAAACTGTTTTTT.

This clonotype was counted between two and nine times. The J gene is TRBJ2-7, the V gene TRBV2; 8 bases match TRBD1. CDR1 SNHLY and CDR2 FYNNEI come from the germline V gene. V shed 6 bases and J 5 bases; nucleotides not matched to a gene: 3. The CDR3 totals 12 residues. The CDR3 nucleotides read TGTGCCAGCAGCCTACAGGGGGACGAGCAGTACTTC. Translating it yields CASSLQGDEQYF.

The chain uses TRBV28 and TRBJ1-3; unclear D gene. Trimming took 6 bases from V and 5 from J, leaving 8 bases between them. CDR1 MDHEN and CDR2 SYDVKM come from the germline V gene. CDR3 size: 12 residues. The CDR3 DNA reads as TGTGCCAGCAGCGACTACCGAAACACCATATATTTT. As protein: CASSDYRNTIYF. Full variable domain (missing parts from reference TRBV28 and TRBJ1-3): DVKVTQSSRYLVKRTGEKVFLECVQDMDHENMFWYRQDPGLGLRLIYFSYDVKMKEKGDIPEGYSVSREKKERFSLILESASTNQTSMYLCASSDYRNTIYFGEGSWLTVV.

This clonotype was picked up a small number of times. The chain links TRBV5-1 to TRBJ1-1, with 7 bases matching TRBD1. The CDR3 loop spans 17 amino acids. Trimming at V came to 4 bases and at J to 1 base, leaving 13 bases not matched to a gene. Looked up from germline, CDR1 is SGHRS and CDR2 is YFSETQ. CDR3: CASSTVARQGWNTEAFF. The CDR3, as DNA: TGCGCCAGCAGCACCGTCGCACGACAGGGATGGAACACTGAAGCTTTCTTT. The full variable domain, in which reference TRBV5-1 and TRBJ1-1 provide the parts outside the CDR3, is KAGVTQTPRYLIKTRGQQVTLSCSPISGHRSVSWYQQTPGQGLQFLFEYFSETQRNKGNFPGRFSGRQFSNSRSEMNVSTLELGDSALYLCASSTVARQGWNTEAFFGQGTRLTVV.

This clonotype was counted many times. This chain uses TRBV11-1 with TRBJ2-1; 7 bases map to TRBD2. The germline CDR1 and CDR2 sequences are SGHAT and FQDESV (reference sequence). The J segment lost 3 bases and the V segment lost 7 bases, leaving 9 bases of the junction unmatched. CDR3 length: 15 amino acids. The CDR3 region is CASKGSSGNYNEQFF. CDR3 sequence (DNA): TGTGCCAGCAAAGGTTCCAGCGGGAACTACAATGAGCAGTTCTTC.

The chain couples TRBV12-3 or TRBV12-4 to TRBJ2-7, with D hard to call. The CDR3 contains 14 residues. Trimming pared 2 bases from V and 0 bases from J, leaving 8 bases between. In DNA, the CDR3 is TGTGCCAGCAGTTTAATCAGCGCCTCCTACGAGCAGTACTTC. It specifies CASSLISASYEQYF.

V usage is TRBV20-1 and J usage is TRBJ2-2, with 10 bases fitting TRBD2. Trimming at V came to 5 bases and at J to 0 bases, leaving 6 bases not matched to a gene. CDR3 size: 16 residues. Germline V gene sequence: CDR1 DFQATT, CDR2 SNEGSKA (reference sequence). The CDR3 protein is CSASVTSGANTGELFF. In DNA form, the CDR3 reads TGCAGTGCTTCCGTTACTAGCGGGGCGAACACCGGGGAGCTGTTTTTT.

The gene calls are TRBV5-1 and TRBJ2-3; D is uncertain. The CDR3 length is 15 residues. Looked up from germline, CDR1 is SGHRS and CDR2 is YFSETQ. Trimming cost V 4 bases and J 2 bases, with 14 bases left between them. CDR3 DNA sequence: TGCGCCAGCAGCACGTACAACGCCGCCACAGATACGCAGTATTTT. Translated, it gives CASSTYNAATDTQYF.

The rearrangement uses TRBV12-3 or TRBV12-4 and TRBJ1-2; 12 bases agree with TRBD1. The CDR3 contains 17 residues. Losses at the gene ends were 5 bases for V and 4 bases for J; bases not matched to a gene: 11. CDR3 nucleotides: TGTGCCAGCAGTAGCTCCGGGACAGGGGGCTCTGGCTATGGCTACACCTTC. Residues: CASSSSGTGGSGYGYTF.

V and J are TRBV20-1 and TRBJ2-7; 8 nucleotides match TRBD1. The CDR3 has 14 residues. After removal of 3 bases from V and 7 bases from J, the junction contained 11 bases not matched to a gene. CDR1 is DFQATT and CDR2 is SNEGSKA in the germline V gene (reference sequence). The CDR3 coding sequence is TGCAGTGCTAGTCGGGGGACAGGAGAAAAAGAGCAGTACTTC. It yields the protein CSASRGTGEKEQYF.

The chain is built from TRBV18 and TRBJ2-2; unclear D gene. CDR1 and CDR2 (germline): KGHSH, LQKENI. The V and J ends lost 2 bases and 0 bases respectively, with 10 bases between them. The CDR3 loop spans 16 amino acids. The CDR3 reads CASSPTLQANTGELFF. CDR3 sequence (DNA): TGTGCCAGCTCACCAACTCTTCAGGCGAACACCGGGGAGCTGTTTTTT.

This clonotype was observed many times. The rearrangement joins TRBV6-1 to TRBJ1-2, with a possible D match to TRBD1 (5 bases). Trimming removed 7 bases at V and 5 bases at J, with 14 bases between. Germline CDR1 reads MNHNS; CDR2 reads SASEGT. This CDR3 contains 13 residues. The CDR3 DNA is TGTGCCAGCACTCAAGGAAGGGGTTATGGCTACACCTTC. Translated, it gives CASTQGRGYGYTF.

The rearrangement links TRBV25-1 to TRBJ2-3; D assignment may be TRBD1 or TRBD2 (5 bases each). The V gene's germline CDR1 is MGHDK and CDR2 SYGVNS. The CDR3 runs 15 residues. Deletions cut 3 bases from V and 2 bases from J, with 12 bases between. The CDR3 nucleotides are TGTGCCAGCAGTGAGGCAGGGAGAAACACAGATACGCAGTATTTT. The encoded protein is CASSEAGRNTDTQYF.

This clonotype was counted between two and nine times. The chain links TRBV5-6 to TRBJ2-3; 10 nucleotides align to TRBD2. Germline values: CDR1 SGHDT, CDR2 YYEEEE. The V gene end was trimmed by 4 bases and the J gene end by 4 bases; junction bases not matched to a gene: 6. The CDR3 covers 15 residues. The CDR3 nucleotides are TGTGCCAGCAGCCCCTGGCTAGCGGGAGCAGATACGCAGTATTTT. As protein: CASSPWLAGADTQYF.

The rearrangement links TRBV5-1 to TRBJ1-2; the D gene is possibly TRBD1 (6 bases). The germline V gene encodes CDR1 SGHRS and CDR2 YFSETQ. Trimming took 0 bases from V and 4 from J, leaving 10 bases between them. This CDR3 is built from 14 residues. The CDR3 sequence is CASSLGGQGYGYTF. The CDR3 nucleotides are TGCGCCAGCAGCTTGGGGGGGCAGGGCTATGGCTACACCTTC.